The 6 T cell receptor beta chains below come from one sample, sequenced in a study of blood T cells in healthy people across ages. A J-beta primer mix and a sample-barcoded 5' primer were used in a second PCR of about 7 to 12 cycles. TCRdb called the 5' RACE reads again in MiXCR, with one record for every CDR3 protein. Of about 1.8 million distinct CDR3 sequences listed, about 50% are singletons. The sequencing input was blood. These TCRs come from a woman aged 40 to 50 in good health.

The chain joins TRBV6-5 to TRBJ2-6; D is possibly TRBD1 (5 bases). V lost 3 bases to trimming and J lost 3 bases, with 15 bases between them. The CDR3 loop spans 17 amino acids. Germline V gene sequence: CDR1 MNHEY, CDR2 SVGAGI. CDR3 protein: CASSYRVGAGGANVLTF. As DNA, the CDR3 is TGTGCCAGCAGTTATAGGGTAGGGGCCGGTGGGGCCAACGTCCTGACTTTC.

To note about this clonotype: Mismatch with germline at one junction end may stem from a read error. V and J are TRBV20-1 and TRBJ2-1, with a tentative D call TRBD2 (6 bases). The V gene's germline CDR1 is DFQATT and CDR2 SNEGSKA (reference sequence). This CDR3 is 13 amino acids long. CDR3 coding DNA: TGCAGTAAACGGGGGATTGACTACAATGTGCAGTTCTTC. It translates to CSKRGIDYNVQFF.

The chain has TRBV15 and TRBJ1-2, with 8 bases lining up with TRBD1. With 0 bases clipped from V and 11 bases from J, the junction kept 5 bases outside the gene matches. The CDR3 has 13 residues. CDR1 is LNHNV and CDR2 is YYDKDF in the germline V gene (reference sequence). CDR3 nucleotide sequence: TGTGCCACCAGCAGAGACCTGGACAGGGTGTACACCTTC. Protein: CATSRDLDRVYTF.

This chain links TRBV28 with TRBJ2-4; a weak D match, TRBD1 (5 bases). CDR3 length: 12 amino acids. Germline V CDR1 and CDR2: MDHEN, SYDVKM. Trimming removed 6 bases from V and 5 bases from J, with 8 bases in between. The CDR3 bases are TGTGCCAGCAGGGGGCTACAAAACATTCAGTACTTC. This gives the protein CASRGLQNIQYF.

V and J are TRBV27 and TRBJ2-3; tentative D call: TRBD2 (6 bases). The length of the CDR3 is 16 residues. V was shortened by 8 bases and J by 0 bases, with 18 bases between the two germline ends. Germline V gives CDR1 MNHEY, CDR2 SMNVEV (reference sequence). The CDR3 here is CASASGWGDSTDTQYF. CDR3 coding DNA: TGTGCCAGCGCCTCCGGGTGGGGGGATAGCACAGATACGCAGTATTTT.

This clonotype was counted once. V usage is TRBV4-2 and J usage is TRBJ2-3, with 10 bases that match TRBD2. The germline gives CDR1 LGHNA, CDR2 YNFKEQ. The V gene end was trimmed by 1 base and the J gene end by 4 bases; junction bases not matched to a gene: 8. This CDR3 spans 17 amino acids. DNA for the CDR3: TGTGCCAGCAGCCAAGTTCTGGAACTAGCGGGGTCAGATACGCAGTATTTT. Its protein product is CASSQVLELAGSDTQYF.